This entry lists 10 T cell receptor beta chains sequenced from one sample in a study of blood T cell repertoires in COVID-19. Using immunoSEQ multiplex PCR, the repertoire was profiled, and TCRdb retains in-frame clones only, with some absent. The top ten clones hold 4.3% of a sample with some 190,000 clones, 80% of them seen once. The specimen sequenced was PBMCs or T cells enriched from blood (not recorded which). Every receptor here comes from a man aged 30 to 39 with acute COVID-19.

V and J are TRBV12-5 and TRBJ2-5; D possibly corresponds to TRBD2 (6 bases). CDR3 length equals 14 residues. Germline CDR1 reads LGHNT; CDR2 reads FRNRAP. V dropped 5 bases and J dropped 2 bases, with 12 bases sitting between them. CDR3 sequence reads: CASGPGLSQETQYF. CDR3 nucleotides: TGTGCTAGTGGTCCGGGACTCAGTCAAGAGACCCAGTACTTC.

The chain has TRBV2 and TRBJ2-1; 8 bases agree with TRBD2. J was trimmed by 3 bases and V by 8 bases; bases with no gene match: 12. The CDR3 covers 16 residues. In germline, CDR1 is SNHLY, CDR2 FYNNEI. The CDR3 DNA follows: TGTGCCAGCTTCCGGGGGGGGAGCGGTTACTACAATGAGCAGTTCTTC. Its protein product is CASFRGGSGYYNEQFF. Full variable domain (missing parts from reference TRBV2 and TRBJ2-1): EPEVTQTPSHQVTQMGQEVILRCVPISNHLYFYWYRQILGQKVEFLVSFYNNEISEKSEIFDDQFSVERPDGSNFTLKIRSTKLEDSAMYFCASFRGGSGYYNEQFFGPGTRLTVL.

As DNA, the CDR3 is TGTGCCAGCTCAAACAGGGATAAGGAAAAACTGTTTTTT. Its translation: CASSNRDKEKLFF. The gene calls are TRBV18 and TRBJ1-4, with D possibly matching TRBD1 (6 bases). CDR1 and CDR2 from the germline V gene are KGHSH and LQKENI. The CDR3 is 13 residues long. Trimming took 5 bases from V and 8 from J, leaving 12 bases between them.

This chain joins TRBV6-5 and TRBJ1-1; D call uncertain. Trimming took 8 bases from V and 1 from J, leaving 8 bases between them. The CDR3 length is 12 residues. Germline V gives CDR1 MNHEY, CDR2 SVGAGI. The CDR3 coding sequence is TGTGCCAGCCACGGAGCGAACACTGAAGCTTTCTTT. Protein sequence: CASHGANTEAFF.

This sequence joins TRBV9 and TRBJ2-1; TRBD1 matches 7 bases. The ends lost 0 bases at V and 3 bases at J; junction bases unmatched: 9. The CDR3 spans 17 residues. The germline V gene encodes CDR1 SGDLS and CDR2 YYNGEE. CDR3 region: CASSVEAGDSFYNEQFF. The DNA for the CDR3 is TGTGCCAGCAGCGTAGAGGCTGGGGACAGCTTCTACAATGAGCAGTTCTTC.

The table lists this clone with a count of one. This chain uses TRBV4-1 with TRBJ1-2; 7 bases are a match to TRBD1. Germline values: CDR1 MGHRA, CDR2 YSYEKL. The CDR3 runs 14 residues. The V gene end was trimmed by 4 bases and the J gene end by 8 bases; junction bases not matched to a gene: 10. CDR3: CASSLRIDREGYTF. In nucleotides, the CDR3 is TGCGCCAGCAGCCTTCGGATAGACAGGGAGGGCTACACCTTC.

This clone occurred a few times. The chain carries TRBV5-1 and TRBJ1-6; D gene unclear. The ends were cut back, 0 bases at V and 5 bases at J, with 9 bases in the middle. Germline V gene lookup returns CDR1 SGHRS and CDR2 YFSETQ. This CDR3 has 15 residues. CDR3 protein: CASSLASENNSPLHF. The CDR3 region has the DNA TGCGCCAGCAGCTTGGCCTCAGAAAATAATTCACCCCTCCACTTT.

CDR3 in amino acids: CASKLQGSYEQYF. CDR3 nucleotides: TGCGCCAGCAAACTACAGGGTTCCTACGAGCAGTACTTC. The chain employs TRBV5-1 and TRBJ2-7, with D possibly TRBD1 on 6 matching bases. Germline V gives CDR1 SGHRS, CDR2 YFSETQ. This CDR3 has 13 amino acids. Trimming shortened V by 6 bases and J by 1 base, and 11 bases separated the two germline ends.

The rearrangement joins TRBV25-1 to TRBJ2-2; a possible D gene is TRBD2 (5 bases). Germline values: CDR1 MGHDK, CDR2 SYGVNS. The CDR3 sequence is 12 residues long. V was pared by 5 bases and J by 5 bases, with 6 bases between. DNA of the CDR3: TGTGCCAGCAGTCGGGGAACCGGGGAGCTGTTTTTT. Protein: CASSRGTGELFF.

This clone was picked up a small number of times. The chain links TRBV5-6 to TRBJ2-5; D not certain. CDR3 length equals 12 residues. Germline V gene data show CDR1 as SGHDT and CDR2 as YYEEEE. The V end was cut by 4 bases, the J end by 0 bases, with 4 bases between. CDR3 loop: CASSHYQETQYF. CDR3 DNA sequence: TGTGCCAGCAGCCATTACCAAGAGACCCAGTACTTC. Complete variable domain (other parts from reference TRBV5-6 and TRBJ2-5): DAGVTQSPTHLIKTRGQQVTLRCSPKSGHDTVSWYQQALGQGPQFIFQYYEEEERQRGNFPDRFSGHQFPNYSSELNVNALLLGDSALYLCASSHYQETQYFGPGTRLLVL.